Presented here are 3 T cell receptor beta chains from one specimen sequenced in a study of blood T cell repertoires in COVID-19. Assay used: immunoSEQ multiplex PCR; TCRdb lists only in-frame clones, some missing. The table records over 45,000 clones, 80% to 85% of them present only once. Sequenced sample: peripheral blood. These receptors came from a woman aged 55-69 years with acute or convalescent COVID-19.

The chain links TRBV6-5 to TRBJ1-2; no reliable D call. The CDR3 length is 14 residues. Trimming left V 6 bases short and J 8 bases short, with 19 bases between. Germline CDR1 MNHEY, CDR2 SVGAGI. CDR3 sequence: CASSVDLHPSGYTF. The CDR3 DNA follows: TGTGCCAGCAGCGTGGACTTACACCCCTCAGGCTACACCTTC.

This CDR3 reads CASSRIRDREKLFF. The CDR3 DNA reads TGTGCCAGCAGTCGCATCCGGGACAGGGAAAAACTGTTTTTT. This chain uses TRBV7-9 with TRBJ1-4, with 8 bases fitting TRBD1. This CDR3 has 14 residues. V lost 6 bases and J lost 8; bases outside the gene matches: 8. Germline lookup yields CDR1 SEHNR and CDR2 FQNEAQ (reference sequence).

There are a few counts of this clone. CDR3 amino acids: CASSPEGGTHTEAFF. The CDR3 bases are TGTGCCAGCAGCCCAGAGGGCGGGACCCACACTGAAGCTTTCTTT. The rearrangement joins TRBV11-2 to TRBJ1-1; the D gene is possibly TRBD1 (5 bases). CDR3 size: 15 residues. V dropped 5 bases and J dropped 3 bases, with 16 bases sitting between them. Germline CDR1 is SGHAT and CDR2 is FQNNGV.